Reported below is one TCR beta chain. Its antigen specificity is not known. No base quality values were provided; no much bigger clone lies one nucleotide off. The CDR3 numbers 14 residues from cysteine through phenylalanine. Kept here is only the CDR3 DNA, which spans 42 bases and is read in frame from base 1. V and J are truncated by 4 bases and 7 bases respectively, leaving an intervening sequence of 18 bases. As encoded in the germline V gene, CDR1 is SGDLS while CDR2 is YYNGEE. All donors were healthy Caucasians. The twin cohort consisted of three pairs of female monozygotic twins, all aged 18 to 29 years. Positive isolation kits from Invitrogen were used to isolate CD4+ and CD8+ T cell populations. These data belong to a study of identical twins (dated by TCRdb to between 2015 and 2016). About the investigation overall: To test whether fetal clonotypes persist, the study used deep sequencing on TCR alpha and beta repertoires from monozygotic twins, unrelated adults of various ages, and cord blood. To rule out contamination, the twin experiments were replicated at different times with different library preparation protocols.

Libraries were constructed by 5' RACE. Sequencing instrument: Illumina HiSeq 2000. Template switching added a universal primer binding site, and the final cDNA carried a unique molecular identifier that allowed TCR cDNA molecules to be counted accurately. Specific primers in the conserved constant-segment region were used to synthesize first-strand cDNA for TCR alpha and beta chains. To control for contamination, each cDNA library was double barcoded with a SMART-Mk sample barcode plus Illumina barcodes. TruSeq adapter sequences, together with Illumina sample barcodes, were added in two successive PCR steps. The Illumina HiSeq platform was used with custom primers to sequence TCR alpha and beta cDNA libraries. From the authors' description of their analysis: Raw reads were processed with MiGEC to extract unique molecular identifiers, and MiXCR was used to determine CDR3 positions. Recombination models were inferred per individual with the repgenHMM and IGoR tools using an EM algorithm. The tcR package in R was used for shared clonotype analysis, with sharing normalized by the product of cloneset sizes. Out-of-frame nonproductive sequences were analyzed to study raw recombination free of thymic and clonal selection effects. TCRdb redid the processing of the public reads, applying fastp at Q25 and MiXCR, and retained in-frame beta chains. CDR3 protein sequences are deduplicated, and each keeps its most common genes and DNA. The V and J calls, along with clone size, are taken from TCRdb and not from the paper's own processing. Present in this sample are a few hundred thousand distinct CDR3 sequences, 14% of which were seen just once. Clones ranked in the top ten supply 0.98% of the sample.

The full study reports these points: Zero-insertion analyses could be partly confounded by invariant T cells such as MAIT and iNKT, though diverse VJ usage argued against such confounding for most clonotypes. Because the same donors could not be followed over many years, conclusions were based on cross-sectional statistical analysis. Out-of-frame TCR alpha sharing in monozygotic twins was systematically underestimated by recombination models, whereas sharing between unrelated individuals was in agreement with the recombination models. Fewer insertions were carried by abundant cord blood beta clonotypes, a similar but weaker trend appeared in young adult naive repertoires, and no such trend appeared in memory repertoires. In beta out-of-frame sequences, excess twin sharing was weaker, because having fewer shared sequences lowered the signal-to-noise ratio. Out-of-frame TCR alpha sequences shared between twins showed an excess of low generation-probability sequences compared with coincidental sharing between unrelated individuals.

These data also featured in a second study, about yellow fever vaccine responses in identical twins. The second study, in turn, reports: According to the authors, the vaccine-induced T cell response in identical twins seemed to be partly convergent and partly specific to each individual. In the study, vaccine-responding T cell clones were precisely tracked in identical twins.

Material: CD4+ T cells sorted from blood. The sequence came from a woman aged 18-35 years in good health. In this chain, TRBV9 is recombined with TRBJ2-7, with the D gene too uncertain to name. The nucleotide sequence is TGTGCCAGCAGCTCCCAAACGGGTCGGCGGGAGCAGTACTTC. Its product reads: CASSSQTGRREQYF.